The rows below give T cell receptor beta chains drawn from one sample of a study of T cells in Graves' hyperthyroidism and ophthalmopathy. TCRdb re-called the multiplex PCR reads with MiXCR, one entry per CDR3 protein. Of some 420,000 distinct CDR3 sequences in the sample, roughly 13% were seen once. Material: blood. Receptors originate from a woman under 30 with Graves' hyperthyroidism. The CDR3 runs from the conserved cysteine through the conserved F or W. A D gene is named only where the DNA matches it firmly. Size is stated for part of the rows, as once, few or many counts, or as a class when the clone is expanded.

j_gene,v_gene,d_gene,abundance,CDR3aa,CDR3nt
TRBJ1-6,TRBV20-1,NA,few,CSARRPGTSYNSPLHF,TGCAGTGCTAGACGTCCCGGGACATCATATAATTCACCCCTCCACTTT
TRBJ2-1,TRBV19,NA,many,CASSIAAGPYNEQFF,TGTGCCAGTAGTATTGCGGCGGGACCCTACAATGAGCAGTTCTTC
TRBJ1-3,TRBV10-3,NA,NA,CAISESTSGDGNTIYF,TGTGCCATCAGTGAGTCGACGAGCGGGGACGGGAACACCATATATTTT
TRBJ2-5,TRBV10-1,NA,NA,CASTGIKETQYF,TGCGCCAGCACAGGGATTAAAGAGACCCAGTACTTC
TRBJ1-2,TRBV19,NA,NA,CASSIDRTPGSGYTF,TGTGCCAGTAGTATAGACCGGACCCCAGGCAGTGGCTACACCTTC
TRBJ2-6,TRBV7-2,NA,NA,CASSFDNSGANVLTF,TGTGCCAGCAGCTTCGACAACTCTGGGGCCAACGTCCTGACTTTC
TRBJ1-1,TRBV6-6,NA,many,CASSYGLGRNTEAFF,TGTGCCAGCAGTTACGGTCTCGGCCGGAACACTGAAGCTTTCTTT
TRBJ2-7,TRBV11-2,TRBD2,many,CASSLGPLAGERYEQYF,TGTGCCAGCAGCTTAGGACCGCTAGCGGGAGAGCGCTACGAGCAGTACTTC
TRBJ2-7,TRBV5-1,TRBD1,many,CASSDGQGIYEQYF,TGCGCCAGCAGCGATGGACAGGGGATCTACGAGCAGTACTTC
TRBJ1-1,TRBV28,TRBD1,many,CASSTTTGGSAEAFF,TGTGCCAGCAGTACAACGACAGGGGGCAGTGCTGAAGCTTTCTTT
TRBJ1-6,TRBV28,NA,few,CASFQNNNSPLHF,TGTGCCAGCTTCCAGAACAATAATTCACCCCTCCACTTT
TRBJ2-3,TRBV24-1,TRBD1,many,CATSDLRTGADTQYF,TGTGCCACCAGTGATTTGCGGACAGGGGCAGATACGCAGTATTTT
TRBJ2-2,TRBV12-3/TRBV12-4,TRBD1,few,CASKDWGLTGELTGELFF,TGTGCCAGCAAGGACTGGGGCCTTACAGGGGAGCTTACCGGGGAGCTGTTTTTT
TRBJ2-7,TRBV2,TRBD2,NA,CASSAPGGYSYEQYF,TGTGCCAGCAGTGCTCCGGGGGGATACTCCTACGAGCAGTACTTC
TRBJ2-2,TRBV27,NA,many,CASSPNEGSRNTGELFF,TGTGCCAGCAGTCCAAACGAGGGGTCCCGGAACACCGGGGAGCTGTTTTTT
TRBJ1-1,TRBV15,TRBD1,NA,CATSRDRSNTEAFF,TGTGCCACCAGCAGGGACAGGTCAAACACTGAAGCTTTCTTT
TRBJ1-5,TRBV7-9,TRBD1,NA,CASSAGTAGLVPQHF,TGTGCCAGCAGCGCAGGGACAGCGGGTCTAGTTCCCCAGCATTTT
TRBJ2-1,TRBV28,NA,many,CASTRDLDEQFF,TGTGCCAGCACACGGGACCTCGATGAGCAGTTCTTC
TRBJ2-1,TRBV29-1,NA,many,CSVDLLVNNEQFF,TGCAGCGTTGATCTACTAGTGAACAATGAGCAGTTCTTC
TRBJ2-7,TRBV5-5,NA,once,CASSLTPDPRLREQYF,TGTGCCAGCAGCTTGACGCCGGACCCCCGTTTAAGGGAGCAGTACTTC
TRBJ2-6,TRBV10-3,NA,few,CAISESLTSGANVLTF,TGTGCCATCAGTGAGTCGCTAACCTCTGGGGCCAACGTCCTGACTTTC
TRBJ2-7,TRBV6-1,NA,many,CASREPGLSYEQYF,TGTGCCAGCAGGGAGCCGGGGCTGTCCTACGAGCAGTACTTC